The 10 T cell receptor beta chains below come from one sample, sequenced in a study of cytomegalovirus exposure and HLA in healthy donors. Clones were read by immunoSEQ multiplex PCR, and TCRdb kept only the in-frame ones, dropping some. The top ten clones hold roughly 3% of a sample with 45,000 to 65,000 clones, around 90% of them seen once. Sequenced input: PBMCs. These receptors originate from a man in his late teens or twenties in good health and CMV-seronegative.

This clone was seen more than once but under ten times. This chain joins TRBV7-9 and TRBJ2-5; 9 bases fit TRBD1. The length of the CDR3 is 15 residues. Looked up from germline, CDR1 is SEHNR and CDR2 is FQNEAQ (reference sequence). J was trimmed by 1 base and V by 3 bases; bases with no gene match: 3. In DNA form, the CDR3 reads TGTGCCAGCAGCTTTGGGGACAGGGTCCAAGAGACCCAGTACTTC. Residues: CASSFGDRVQETQYF.

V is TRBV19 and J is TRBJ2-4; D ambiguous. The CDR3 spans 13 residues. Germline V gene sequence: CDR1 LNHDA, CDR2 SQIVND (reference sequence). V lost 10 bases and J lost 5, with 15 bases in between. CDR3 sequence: CATRRSKQNIQYF. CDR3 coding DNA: TGTGCCACTCGGCGGTCGAAACAAAACATTCAGTACTTC.

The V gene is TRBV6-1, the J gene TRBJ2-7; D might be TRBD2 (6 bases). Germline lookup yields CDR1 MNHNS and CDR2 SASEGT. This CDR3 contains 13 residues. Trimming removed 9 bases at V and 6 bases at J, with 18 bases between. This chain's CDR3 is CASSGDRASEQYF. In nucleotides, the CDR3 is TGTGCCAGTTCGGGGGATCGTGCGAGCGAGCAGTACTTC.

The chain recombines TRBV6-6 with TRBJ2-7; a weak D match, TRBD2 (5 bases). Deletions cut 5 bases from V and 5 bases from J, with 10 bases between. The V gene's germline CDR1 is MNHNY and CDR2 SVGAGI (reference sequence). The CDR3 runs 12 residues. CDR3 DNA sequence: TGTGCCAGCAGTCCGCGGACTGACGAGCAGTACTTC. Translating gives CASSPRTDEQYF.

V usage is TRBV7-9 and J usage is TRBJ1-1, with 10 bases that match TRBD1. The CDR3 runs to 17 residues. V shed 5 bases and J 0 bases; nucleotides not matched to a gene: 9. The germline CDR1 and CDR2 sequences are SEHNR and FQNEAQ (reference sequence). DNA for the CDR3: TGTGCCAGCAGCCCTCGACAGGGGGCGACGCTGAACACTGAAGCTTTCTTT. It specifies CASSPRQGATLNTEAFF.

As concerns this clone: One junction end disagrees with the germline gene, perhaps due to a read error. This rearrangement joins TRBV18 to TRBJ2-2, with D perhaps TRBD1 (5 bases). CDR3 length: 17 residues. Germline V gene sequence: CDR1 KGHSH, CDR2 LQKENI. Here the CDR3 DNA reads TGTGCCAGCCACCCCCCGGGTGGCAGGGCGAAAACCGGGGAGCTGTTTTTT. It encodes CASHPPGGRAKTGELFF.

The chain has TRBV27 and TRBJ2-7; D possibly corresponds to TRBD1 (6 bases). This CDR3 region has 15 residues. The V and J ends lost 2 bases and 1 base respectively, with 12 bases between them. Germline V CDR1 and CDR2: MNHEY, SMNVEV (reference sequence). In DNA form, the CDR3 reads TGTGCCAGCAGTTTACAGGGACAAGTATCCTACGAGCAGTACTTC. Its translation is CASSLQGQVSYEQYF.

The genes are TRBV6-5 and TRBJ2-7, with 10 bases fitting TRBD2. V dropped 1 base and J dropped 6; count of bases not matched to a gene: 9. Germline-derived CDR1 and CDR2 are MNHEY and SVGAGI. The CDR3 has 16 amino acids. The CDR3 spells CASSYFPPSGSGEQYF. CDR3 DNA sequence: TGTGCCAGCAGTTACTTTCCCCCTAGCGGGAGTGGCGAGCAGTACTTC.

The chain's CDR3 is CASSIEVGGELFF. The DNA for the CDR3 is TGTGCCAGTAGTATAGAAGTCGGCGGGGAGCTGTTTTTT. The chain has TRBV19 and TRBJ2-2; no reliable D call. The germline V gene has CDR1 LNHDA and CDR2 SQIVND (reference sequence). The CDR3 length is 13 residues. Deletions cut 0 bases from V and 7 bases from J, with 6 bases between.

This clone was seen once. The CDR3 coding sequence is TGTGCCAGCAGTGAATCCAGAGCCAGCGGGAGCTCCTACAATGAGCAGTTCTTC. Amino acid sequence: CASSESRASGSSYNEQFF. The chain couples TRBV25-1 to TRBJ2-1; 8 nucleotides align to TRBD2. V lost 1 base and J lost 0; bases outside the gene matches: 8. Germline-derived CDR1 and CDR2 are MGHDK and SYGVNS. The CDR3 runs to 18 residues.